Listed below are T cell receptor beta chains from one sample, sequenced in a study of cytomegalovirus exposure and HLA in healthy donors. Clones were read by immunoSEQ multiplex PCR, and TCRdb kept only the in-frame ones, dropping some. Here the sample spans roughly 120,000 clones, 73% being singletons. Sample: PBMCs. The receptors originated from a man aged 60 to 69 in good health and CMV-seropositive. CDR3s include the opening cysteine and the closing phenylalanine or tryptophan. D genes are given only for firm matches. Size is stated for part of the rows, as once, few or many counts, or as a class when the clone is expanded.

d_gene: TRBD2; v_gene: TRBV30; abundance: .; j_gene: TRBJ2-5; CDR3aa: CAWTSGLAGAGAQYF; CDR3nt: TGTGCCTGGACCTCGGGACTAGCGGGGGCAGGGGCCCAGTACTTC
d_gene: .; v_gene: TRBV11-1; abundance: .; j_gene: TRBJ1-2; CDR3aa: CASSLDPGRDYSGYTF; CDR3nt: TGTGCCAGCAGCTTAGATCCCGGCAGGGATTATTCTGGCTACACCTTC
d_gene: .; v_gene: TRBV10-3; abundance: once; j_gene: TRBJ2-7; CDR3aa: CATQEQSYEQYF; CDR3nt: TGTGCCACCCAAGAACAGTCCTACGAGCAGTACTTC
d_gene: .; v_gene: TRBV29-1; abundance: .; j_gene: TRBJ1-2; CDR3aa: CSGGGATGSGYTF; CDR3nt: TGCAGCGGGGGGGGCGCCACCGGGAGTGGCTACACCTTC
d_gene: TRBD2; v_gene: TRBV6-1; abundance: .; j_gene: TRBJ2-7; CDR3aa: CASSEAPGLDYEQYF; CDR3nt: TGTGCCAGCAGTGAAGCACCCGGACTAGACTACGAGCAGTACTTC
d_gene: .; v_gene: TRBV5-6; abundance: .; j_gene: TRBJ1-1; CDR3aa: CASSLGGGRLNTEAFF; CDR3nt: TGTGCCAGCAGCTTGGGGGGAGGGCGTCTGAACACTGAAGCTTTCTTT
d_gene: .; v_gene: TRBV5-4; abundance: .; j_gene: TRBJ2-5; CDR3aa: CASSLLHQETQYF; CDR3nt: TGTGCCAGCAGCTTGCTCCACCAAGAGACCCAGTACTTC
d_gene: .; v_gene: TRBV9; abundance: .; j_gene: TRBJ1-5; CDR3aa: CASSVRAGGQPQHF; CDR3nt: TGTGCCAGCAGCGTAAGGGCGGGGGGCCAGCCCCAGCATTTT
d_gene: TRBD1; v_gene: TRBV6-6; abundance: .; j_gene: TRBJ1-2; CDR3aa: CASSPTDRGGYTF; CDR3nt: TGTGCCAGCAGTCCCACTGACAGGGGGGGCTACACCTTC
d_gene: TRBD2; v_gene: TRBV5-1; abundance: .; j_gene: TRBJ2-1; CDR3aa: CASKVVSGGNEQFF; CDR3nt: TGCGCCAGCAAGGTTGTTAGCGGGGGGAATGAGCAGTTCTTC
d_gene: .; v_gene: TRBV20-1; abundance: .; j_gene: TRBJ2-3; CDR3aa: CSASYADTQYF; CDR3nt: TGCAGTGCTAGCTATGCAGATACGCAGTATTTT
d_gene: TRBD2; v_gene: TRBV5-4; abundance: few; j_gene: TRBJ2-7; CDR3aa: CASSPRLAGPTQYF; CDR3nt: TGTGCCAGCAGCCCTAGACTAGCGGGCCCGACGCAGTACTTC
d_gene: .; v_gene: TRBV5-1; abundance: once; j_gene: TRBJ2-7; CDR3aa: CASSLTGPAYEQYF; CDR3nt: TGCGCCAGCAGCTTGACAGGCCCAGCCTACGAGCAGTACTTC
d_gene: .; v_gene: TRBV7-9; abundance: .; j_gene: TRBJ1-6; CDR3aa: CASSFQGGSPLHF; CDR3nt: TGTGCCAGCAGCTTTCAGGGAGGCTCACCCCTCCACTTT
d_gene: TRBD1; v_gene: TRBV28; abundance: .; j_gene: TRBJ2-1; CDR3aa: CASSPYPQGAFEQSYNEQFF; CDR3nt: TGTGCCAGCAGTCCATACCCACAGGGGGCGTTCGAGCAAAGTTACAATGAGCAGTTCTTC
d_gene: .; v_gene: TRBV7-2; abundance: .; j_gene: TRBJ1-6; CDR3aa: CASSLSAGSIHPLHF; CDR3nt: TGTGCCAGCAGCCTTTCGGCAGGTAGTATTCACCCGCTCCACTTT
d_gene: .; v_gene: TRBV5-1; abundance: .; j_gene: TRBJ1-1; CDR3aa: CASSLGQTEAFF; CDR3nt: TGCGCCAGCAGCTTAGGACAGACTGAAGCTTTCTTT
d_gene: TRBD1; v_gene: TRBV27; abundance: .; j_gene: TRBJ1-6; CDR3aa: CASSGQGISPLHF; CDR3nt: TGTGCCAGCAGTGGACAGGGCATCTCACCCCTCCACTTT
d_gene: .; v_gene: TRBV9; abundance: .; j_gene: TRBJ1-1; CDR3aa: CASSTRGRSEAFF; CDR3nt: TGTGCCAGCAGCACCCGTGGGAGGAGTGAAGCTTTCTTT
d_gene: .; v_gene: TRBV5-4; abundance: once; j_gene: TRBJ2-2; CDR3aa: CASSPNAANTGELFF; CDR3nt: TGTGCCAGCAGTCCTAACGCCGCGAACACCGGGGAGCTGTTTTTT
d_gene: .; v_gene: TRBV10-3; abundance: few; j_gene: TRBJ1-1; CDR3aa: CAISEGAGPATEAFF; CDR3nt: TGTGCCATCAGTGAGGGGGCAGGGCCGGCCACTGAAGCTTTCTTT
d_gene: TRBD1; v_gene: TRBV29-1; abundance: .; j_gene: TRBJ2-5; CDR3aa: CSVRRDSYFQETQYF; CDR3nt: TGCAGCGTTCGACGGGACAGCTATTTCCAAGAGACCCAGTACTTC
d_gene: TRBD1; v_gene: TRBV19; abundance: .; j_gene: TRBJ2-7; CDR3aa: CASSVNQAAATGIEQYF; CDR3nt: TGTGCCAGTAGCGTAAACCAGGCTGCTGCGACAGGGATCGAGCAGTACTTC
d_gene: .; v_gene: TRBV7-2; abundance: .; j_gene: TRBJ2-7; CDR3aa: CASSLEGLGAKFYEQYF; CDR3nt: TGTGCCAGCAGCTTAGAGGGTTTGGGGGCGAAATTCTACGAGCAGTACTTC
d_gene: .; v_gene: TRBV5-4; abundance: .; j_gene: TRBJ1-1; CDR3aa: CASSMDRDTEAFF; CDR3nt: TGTGCCAGCAGCATGGACAGAGACACTGAAGCTTTCTTT
d_gene: TRBD1; v_gene: TRBV5-1; abundance: few; j_gene: TRBJ1-2; CDR3aa: CASSSGTGRYGYTF; CDR3nt: TGCGCCAGCAGCTCCGGGACAGGGCGCTATGGCTACACCTTC
d_gene: TRBD2; v_gene: TRBV5-1; abundance: .; j_gene: TRBJ2-2; CDR3aa: CASSFLAGGPELFF; CDR3nt: TGCGCCAGCAGCTTCCTAGCGGGGGGTCCGGAGCTGTTTTTT
d_gene: .; v_gene: TRBV5-1; abundance: .; j_gene: TRBJ1-2; CDR3aa: CASSSQEGYGYTF; CDR3nt: TGCGCCAGCAGCTCCCAGGAGGGGTATGGCTACACCTTC
d_gene: .; v_gene: TRBV9; abundance: .; j_gene: TRBJ2-2; CDR3aa: CASSVPGQHTGELFF; CDR3nt: TGTGCCAGCAGCGTGCCGGGACAACACACCGGGGAGCTGTTTTTT
d_gene: .; v_gene: TRBV4-1; abundance: .; j_gene: TRBJ2-7; CDR3aa: CASSPALPDEQYF; CDR3nt: TGCGCCAGCAGCCCCGCTTTGCCAGACGAGCAGTACTTC
d_gene: TRBD1; v_gene: TRBV19; abundance: .; j_gene: TRBJ2-7; CDR3aa: CASSSSGTGFEQYF; CDR3nt: TGTGCCAGTAGTAGCTCCGGGACAGGGTTCGAGCAGTACTTC
d_gene: TRBD1; v_gene: TRBV6-1; abundance: few; j_gene: TRBJ1-3; CDR3aa: CASSAWTGHGSGNTIYF; CDR3nt: TGTGCCAGCAGTGCCTGGACAGGGCATGGCTCTGGAAACACCATATATTTT
d_gene: TRBD1; v_gene: TRBV7-8; abundance: .; j_gene: TRBJ1-2; CDR3aa: CASSFATGEGYTF; CDR3nt: TGTGCCAGCAGCTTCGCAACAGGGGAAGGCTACACCTTC
d_gene: .; v_gene: TRBV19; abundance: .; j_gene: TRBJ2-3; CDR3aa: CASSYGTPAADTQYF; CDR3nt: TGTGCCAGTTCCTACGGGACTCCTGCCGCAGATACGCAGTATTTT
d_gene: TRBD2; v_gene: TRBV5-1; abundance: .; j_gene: TRBJ2-1; CDR3aa: CASSTGTSGVNEQFF; CDR3nt: TGCGCCAGCAGCACCGGGACTAGCGGGGTAAATGAGCAGTTCTTC
d_gene: .; v_gene: TRBV28; abundance: .; j_gene: TRBJ1-5; CDR3aa: CASSSGYGNQPQHF; CDR3nt: TGTGCCAGCAGTTCAGGGTATGGCAATCAGCCCCAGCATTTT
d_gene: .; v_gene: TRBV6-5; abundance: .; j_gene: TRBJ2-5; CDR3aa: CASSYEEGETQYF; CDR3nt: TGTGCCAGCAGTTATGAGGAAGGAGAGACCCAGTACTTC
d_gene: .; v_gene: TRBV5-1; abundance: .; j_gene: TRBJ2-3; CDR3aa: CASSLGRSTDTQYF; CDR3nt: TGCGCCAGCAGCCTGGGGCGGAGCACAGATACGCAGTATTTT
d_gene: .; v_gene: TRBV14; abundance: .; j_gene: TRBJ2-2; CDR3aa: CASSPGANTGELFF; CDR3nt: TGTGCCAGCAGCCCGGGAGCGAACACCGGGGAGCTGTTTTTT
d_gene: TRBD1; v_gene: TRBV11-3; abundance: .; j_gene: TRBJ2-1; CDR3aa: CASSQDRENEQFF; CDR3nt: TGTGCCAGCAGCCAGGACAGGGAAAACGAGCAGTTCTTC
d_gene: .; v_gene: TRBV28; abundance: few; j_gene: TRBJ1-2; CDR3aa: CASSYIYGYTF; CDR3nt: TGTGCCAGCAGTTATATCTATGGCTACACCTTC
d_gene: .; v_gene: TRBV5-1; abundance: .; j_gene: TRBJ1-2; CDR3aa: CASSTGAHNYGYTF; CDR3nt: TGCGCCAGCAGTACAGGAGCACATAACTATGGCTACACCTTC
d_gene: TRBD2; v_gene: TRBV2; abundance: .; j_gene: TRBJ2-7; CDR3aa: CAWSQSGGPREQYF; CDR3nt: TGTGCCTGGTCCCAAAGCGGGGGACCTAGGGAGCAGTACTTC
d_gene: TRBD1; v_gene: TRBV5-4; abundance: .; j_gene: TRBJ1-5; CDR3aa: CASSSGGSSNQPQHF; CDR3nt: TGTGCCAGCAGTTCAGGGGGCAGTAGCAATCAGCCCCAGCATTTT